These T cell receptor beta chains were read from a single sample in a study of blood T cell repertoires in COVID-19. Profiled with immunoSEQ multiplex PCR; TCRdb holds only in-frame clones, not every one. The table shows 150,000 or so clones, with around nine tenths occurring only once. The sample taken for sequencing was peripheral blood. The receptor source for this set is a human donor in a cohort sampled during active COVID-19. Both conserved end residues are part of each CDR3. Each record gives: V gene, J gene, clone size, D gene, CDR3 DNA, CDR3 protein. The D gene is left open where the match is weak. Only some rows state a clone size, as once, few, many or a class for expanded clones.

TRBV4-1	TRBJ2-2	NA	TRBD2	TGCGCCAGCAGCCACCGACTTCTAGCGGGTGAGAACACCGGGGAGCTGTTTTTT	CASSHRLLAGENTGELFF
TRBV7-3	TRBJ1-2	NA	TRBD1	TGTGCCAGCAGCTTAACCCCGACAGGGGACTATGGCTACACCTTC	CASSLTPTGDYGYTF
TRBV19	TRBJ2-2	once	TRBD2	TGTGCCAGTAGCAAGGGACTAGCGGCAACGAACACCGGGGAGCTGTTTTTT	CASSKGLAATNTGELFF
TRBV24-1	TRBJ2-7	once	NA	TGTGCCACCAGTGAGGGGGGGCTGAAGGACGAGCAGTACTTC	CATSEGGLKDEQYF
TRBV5-4	TRBJ1-6	NA	NA	TGTGCCAGCAGCTCTGGGACACAGACGAGCTCCTATAATTCACCCCTCCACTTT	CASSSGTQTSSYNSPLHF
TRBV3-1/TRBV3-2	TRBJ2-7	NA	NA	TGTGCCAGCAGTCAACAGGGTAGGTCGTACGAGCAGTACTTC	CASSQQGRSYEQYF
TRBV9	TRBJ2-7	NA	TRBD2	TGTGCCAGCAGCGCTCATGGCGGGACTAGCGTACCCTACGAGCAGTACTTC	CASSAHGGTSVPYEQYF
TRBV6-2/TRBV6-3	TRBJ2-1	once	NA	TGTGCCAGCAGACCTAGACTAGTGAGGGACAATGAGCAGTTCTTC	CASRPRLVRDNEQFF
TRBV7-2	TRBJ2-7	NA	NA	TGTGCCAGCAGCCACTCCGGGAGCTCCTACGAGCAGTACTTC	CASSHSGSSYEQYF
TRBV6-5	TRBJ1-1	NA	NA	TGTGCCAGCAGTTACTACAATGAAGCTTTCTTT	CASSYYNEAFF
TRBV28	TRBJ2-1	NA	TRBD2	TGTGCCAGCAGTGATACTACGGGACTAGCGGACGTAAATGAGCAGTTCTTC	CASSDTTGLADVNEQFF
TRBV9	TRBJ2-3	NA	TRBD2	TGTGCCAGCAGCGTAGGGGTAGCGGGGGGGCCGGGCACAGATACGCAGTATTTT	CASSVGVAGGPGTDTQYF
TRBV7-9	TRBJ2-7	NA	NA	TGTGCCAGCTCATCAGTATGGGCAGGTTCCTACGAGCAGTACTTC	CASSSVWAGSYEQYF
TRBV28	TRBJ2-7	NA	TRBD2	TGTGCCAGCACCCTTAGCGGGAGGGTATACGAGCAGTACTTC	CASTLSGRVYEQYF
TRBV19	TRBJ2-7	NA	NA	TGTGCCAGTAGTATAGCTTCCGACAGGTCCTACGAGCAGTACTTC	CASSIASDRSYEQYF
TRBV7-3	TRBJ1-1	NA	NA	TGTGCCAGCAGCTTATCGCCACAGGGCGCGAACACTGAAGCTTTCTTT	CASSLSPQGANTEAFF
TRBV3-1/TRBV3-2	TRBJ1-2	NA	NA	TGTGCCAGCAGCCATACCGGGGGGGCGGGAGATGGCTACACCTTC	CASSHTGGAGDGYTF
TRBV10-3	TRBJ1-2	NA	NA	TGTGCCATCAGCACCCTACAGTATGGCTACACCTTC	CAISTLQYGYTF
TRBV7-6	TRBJ1-1	NA	NA	TGTGCCAGCACGCTACTGACAGACACTGAAGCTTTCTTT	CASTLLTDTEAFF
TRBV30	TRBJ1-5	NA	TRBD1	TGTGCCTGGAGTGTACTTTTTGGACAGGGTAGAGGTCAGCCCCAGCATTTT	CAWSVLFGQGRGQPQHF
TRBV30	TRBJ1-5	NA	NA	TGTGCCTGGAGTGTCCAGGGTGGACAGCCCCAGCATTTT	CAWSVQGGQPQHF
TRBV7-6	TRBJ1-3	NA	NA	TGTGCCAGCAGCCCGACAGTAAAGAGCTCTGGAAACACCATATATTTT	CASSPTVKSSGNTIYF
TRBV19	TRBJ2-3	once	NA	TGTGCCAGTAGTATAGATCAGCAGGTTCCCTTCGCAGATACGCAGTATTTT	CASSIDQQVPFADTQYF
TRBV3-1/TRBV3-2	TRBJ2-3	NA	TRBD2	TGTGCCAGCAGCCAATCGAACGGGGGGTCAGATACGCAGTATTTT	CASSQSNGGSDTQYF
TRBV3-1/TRBV3-2	TRBJ2-1	NA	NA	TGTGCCAGCAGCGGGCAGGGCCCCTACAATGAGCAGTTCTTC	CASSGQGPYNEQFF
TRBV11-2	TRBJ2-7	NA	TRBD1	TGTGCCAGCAGCCAGTCCTCGGGGACAGGGGGCTCCCACGAGCAGTACTTC	CASSQSSGTGGSHEQYF
TRBV12-3/TRBV12-4	TRBJ1-5	NA	NA	TGTGCCAGCAGTGGCAGAGTGGGCCAGCCCCAGCATTTT	CASSGRVGQPQHF
TRBV5-4	TRBJ2-7	NA	TRBD2	TGTGCCAGCAGCTTTGGGGCACTAGCGGGGGACGCCTACGAGCAGTACTTC	CASSFGALAGDAYEQYF
TRBV28	TRBJ2-7	NA	NA	TGTGCCAGCAGTTCCTATCGGGTTCCGGCGTACTTC	CASSSYRVPAYF
TRBV7-2	TRBJ2-1	NA	TRBD2	TGTGCCAGCAGCTCCCGACTGGGCGGGGGGGCAGGTCCCACAGTCGAGCAGTTCTTC	CASSSRLGGGAGPTVEQFF
TRBV30	TRBJ1-1	NA	NA	TGTGCCTGGAGTGTACTGTCGGTTGGGAACACTGAAGCTTTCTTT	CAWSVLSVGNTEAFF
TRBV12-3/TRBV12-4	TRBJ1-2	NA	NA	TGTGCCAGCAGTTTTCCGCAGGGGCATGGCTACACCTTC	CASSFPQGHGYTF
TRBV7-6	TRBJ2-3	NA	TRBD2	TGTGCCAGCAGTCCGGGACTAGCGGGAGGTCGAGATACGCAGTATTTT	CASSPGLAGGRDTQYF
TRBV24-1	TRBJ1-1	NA	TRBD1	TGTGCCACCAGTGATGCCCGGGACAGGGAAGCTTTCTTT	CATSDARDREAFF
TRBV2	TRBJ2-7	NA	NA	TGTGCCAGCAGTGAAATTCGCGCGAGAAATTACGAGCAGTACTTC	CASSEIRARNYEQYF
TRBV12-3/TRBV12-4	TRBJ1-2	NA	NA	TGTGCCAGCAGTTGGGGCAGGGAGGATGGCTACACCTTC	CASSWGREDGYTF
TRBV29-1	TRBJ2-7	NA	TRBD1	TGCAGCGTAAGGACAGGGATGACCTACGAGCAGTACTTC	CSVRTGMTYEQYF
TRBV3-1/TRBV3-2	TRBJ1-1	NA	NA	TGTGCCAGCAGCCCAGATGGGTCGGGAGCTTTCTTT	CASSPDGSGAFF
TRBV11-2	TRBJ2-1	NA	NA	TGTGCCAGCAGCTTAAGCTTATCGCCCGGAGTTCGGAACAATGAGCAGTTCTTC	CASSLSLSPGVRNNEQFF
TRBV28	TRBJ2-4	few	NA	TGTGCCAGCAGTTTATCAGGGTCCAAAAACATTCAGTACTTC	CASSLSGSKNIQYF
TRBV10-1	TRBJ2-5	NA	TRBD2	TGCGCCAGCCCGGGGGGGAACAGGATATGTGAGACCCAGTACTTC	CASPGGNRICETQYF
TRBV28	TRBJ1-1	few	NA	TGTGCCAGCAGCGGACCCAGGGACACTGAAGCTTTCTTT	CASSGPRDTEAFF
TRBV6-6	TRBJ1-4	once	NA	TGTGCCAGCAGGAGGGTTAATGAAAAACTGTTTTTT	CASRRVNEKLFF
TRBV6-5	TRBJ2-7	NA	TRBD2	TGTGCCAGCAGTAACCTAGCGGGGCCCTCCTTCGAGCAGTACTTC	CASSNLAGPSFEQYF
TRBV7-7	TRBJ2-3	NA	TRBD2	TGTGCTAGCAGCTTAGCTGGCGGGAGAGGTCGTTCAGATACGCAGTATTTT	CASSLAGGRGRSDTQYF
TRBV6-4	TRBJ2-3	NA	NA	TGTGCCAGCAGTGTGGGCCCTAGCACAGATACGCAGTATTTT	CASSVGPSTDTQYF
TRBV5-1	TRBJ1-1	NA	NA	TGCGCCAGCAGCTTGGTGCCGGGGGGCACTGAAGCTTTCTTT	CASSLVPGGTEAFF
TRBV2	TRBJ2-2	NA	TRBD1	TGTGCCAGTGGGACAGACAACACCGGGGAGCTGTTTTTT	CASGTDNTGELFF
TRBV5-4	TRBJ1-5	NA	NA	TGTGCCAGCAATTCCCCGGGTCAGCCCCAGCATTTT	CASNSPGQPQHF